The sequence of this T cell receptor (beta chain) was determined in a study of regulatory T cells. As to this clone: The antigen is undetermined.

The CDR3 is 16 residues long. Germline values: CDR1 MDHEN, CDR2 SYDVKM. V lost 6 bases, J lost 2 bases, and 17 bases lay in between. Broader study findings: In CD3G-deficient patients, conventional CD4+ T cells were enriched for hydrophobic CDR3 residues at positions 6 and 7.

Autoimmunity was present in every CD3G-deficient patient, worse in two. Patients aged 2 to 39 years had fewer naive and more memory CD4+ and CD8+ T cells. Amplification used 52 TRBV primers and 13 TRBJ primers. Profiled with immunoSEQ multiplex PCR; TCRdb holds only in-frame clones, not every one. In the table there are fewer than 20,000 clones, more than 65% of which are singletons. The specimen sequenced was conventional CD4+ T cells sorted from blood. This sequence originates from a person aged 25-39 years with CD3G deficiency. V usage is TRBV28 and J usage is TRBJ1-5; a possible D gene is TRBD1 (6 bases). CDR3 sequence reads: CASRHDTGSGNQPQHF. The CDR3 DNA is TGTGCCAGCAGGCACGACACAGGGTCGGGCAATCAGCCCCAGCATTTT.